What follows are 13 T cell receptor beta chains derived from one specimen sequenced in a study of blood T cell repertoires in COVID-19. Profiled with immunoSEQ multiplex PCR; TCRdb holds only in-frame clones, not every one. The profile shows approximately 280,000 clones, around nine tenths of them singletons. The sample taken for sequencing was PBMCs or T cells enriched from blood (not recorded which). The receptors shown here come from a woman aged 35 to 49 who had recovered from COVID-19.

In this sample, this clone turned up many times. The chain is built from TRBV4-3 and TRBJ1-2; D gene unclear. CDR1 is LGHNA and CDR2 is YSLEER in the germline V gene. This CDR3 contains 17 residues. V lost 1 base to trimming and J lost 0 bases, with 15 bases between them. The CDR3 coding sequence is TGCGCCAGCAGCCAAGTGGGCCGGGGTGCGGCTAACTATGGCTACACCTTC. Its translation is CASSQVGRGAANYGYTF.

V usage is TRBV28 and J usage is TRBJ1-2; unclear D gene. The CDR3 extends over 13 amino acids. CDR1 is MDHEN and CDR2 is SYDVKM in the germline V gene. Trimming removed 5 bases from V and 6 bases from J, with 13 bases in between. CDR3 loop: CASSPPPVDGYTF. DNA for the CDR3: TGTGCCAGCAGTCCCCCCCCGGTGGATGGCTACACCTTC.

The chain uses TRBV30 and TRBJ1-1; possibly TRBD1 for D (6 bases). Germline CDR1 reads GTSNPN; CDR2 reads SVGIG (reference sequence). V was clipped by 0 bases and J by 8 bases, with 10 bases between them. The CDR3 consists of 12 residues. In nucleotides, the CDR3 is TGTGCCTGGAGTGTAGGACAGCTCGAAGCTTTCTTT. This gives the protein CAWSVGQLEAFF.

This clone was seen more than once but under ten times. This chain links TRBV27 with TRBJ1-6; 7 bases agree with TRBD1. V was clipped by 5 bases and J by 14 bases; unmatched bases: 15. Germline CDR1 MNHEY, CDR2 SMNVEV (reference sequence). The CDR3 runs to 15 residues. The CDR3 region is CASSGGQVSLSALHF. The DNA of the CDR3 is TGTGCCAGCAGTGGCGGACAGGTCTCCCTATCGGCCCTCCACTTT.

The V gene is TRBV9, the J gene TRBJ2-5, with TRBD2 identical over 12 bases. CDR1 is SGDLS and CDR2 is YYNGEE in the germline V gene. With V trimmed by 0 bases and J by 1 base, 4 bases remained unmatched. This CDR3 has 17 amino acids. The CDR3 is CASSVDTSGGLQETQYF. DNA of the CDR3: TGTGCCAGCAGCGTAGATACTAGCGGGGGGCTCCAAGAGACCCAGTACTTC.

This clone was recorded a few times. The chain combines TRBV7-2 with TRBJ1-4; tentative D call: TRBD1 (5 bases). The CDR3 is 13 amino acids. V lost 4 bases, J lost 8 bases, and 11 bases lay in between. CDR1 is SGHTA, CDR2 FQGNSA, per germline. The CDR3 loop reads CASSWQGGEKLFF. The CDR3 nucleotides are TGTGCCAGCAGCTGGCAGGGAGGAGAAAAACTGTTTTTT.

This chain links TRBV30 with TRBJ1-6, with 8 positions matching TRBD1. There are 14 residues in the CDR3. The junction had 8 bases not matched to a gene; V was cut back by 4 bases and J by 9 bases. CDR1 and CDR2 (germline): GTSNPN, SVGIG (reference sequence). DNA of the CDR3: TGTGCCTGGACTACGGCGACAGGGGTTTCACCCCTCCACTTT. It specifies CAWTTATGVSPLHF.

V usage is TRBV3-1 (or the pseudogene TRBV3-2) and J usage is TRBJ1-5, with 7 positions matching TRBD1. The germline V gene encodes CDR1 LGHDT and CDR2 YNNKEL (reference sequence). Trimming at V came to 4 bases and at J to 3 bases, leaving 9 bases not matched to a gene. The CDR3 contains 16 residues. For the CDR3, the DNA is TGTGCCAGCAGCCCCTATGGGGACAGAGACAATCAGCCCCAGCATTTT. Its protein product is CASSPYGDRDNQPQHF.

The table lists this clone with a few counts. The same CDR3 is also encoded by other DNA sequences in this sample. The CDR3 nucleotides are TGTGCCAGCTCTAGCGGCCCCTACGAGCAGTACTTC. Translating gives CASSSGPYEQYF. The chain is built from TRBV12-3 or TRBV12-4 and TRBJ2-7; 7 nucleotides match TRBD2. The CDR3 length is 12 residues. V lost 8 bases to trimming and J lost 2 bases; unmatched junction nucleotides: 3.

The chain recombines TRBV28 with TRBJ1-2, with TRBD1 as a possible D gene (5 bases). CDR3 length: 15 residues. Looked up from germline, CDR1 is MDHEN and CDR2 is SYDVKM. V dropped 6 bases and J dropped 2 bases, with 16 bases sitting between them. Written as DNA, the CDR3 is TGTGCCAGCAGCCGCCCCCCGACAGAGAACTATGGCTACACCTTC. The encoded protein is CASSRPPTENYGYTF.

The CDR3 loop is CASSSRLAGSDTQYF. CDR3 sequence (DNA): TGTGCCAGCAGCTCAAGACTAGCTGGATCAGATACGCAGTATTTT. The V gene is TRBV7-2, the J gene TRBJ2-3; TRBD2 aligns across 7 bases. The germline CDR1 and CDR2 sequences are SGHTA and FQGNSA. The V and J ends lost 4 bases and 4 bases, in that order; junction bases with no gene match: 8. There are 15 residues in the CDR3.

The J gene is TRBJ2-1, the V gene TRBV7-3, with 9 bases matching TRBD2. Unmatched junction bases numbered 5, after V lost 1 base and J lost 7 bases. Germline V gene lookup returns CDR1 SGHTA and CDR2 FQGTGA. The CDR3 spans 15 residues. The CDR3 loop is CASSLMGGRANEQFF. The CDR3 DNA is TGTGCCAGCAGCTTAATGGGCGGGAGGGCAAATGAGCAGTTCTTC.

This clone was seen just once. The CDR3 end shows no conserved phenylalanine or tryptophan, and so a read error is likely. No DNA is shown, since the ends of the CDR3 on it are uncertain; the CDR3 is the one TCRdb lists. CDR3 sequence: CASSKELGRAGAIS. This chain joins TRBV21-1 and TRBJ1-6; TRBD1 is the table's D call and was not checked against the DNA. TRBV21-1 is described as a pseudogene. With termini counted, the CDR3 has 14 amino acids.